A selection of T cell receptor beta chains follows, all from one sample in a study of blood T cell repertoires in COVID-19. Sequencing used immunoSEQ multiplex PCR; TCRdb keeps in-frame clones, though not all of them. The table has roughly 250,000 clones, approximately 85% seen once; the top ten hold about an eighth. Sequencing used peripheral blood. The receptors stem from a woman aged 55 to 70 with active or convalescent COVID-19. Each CDR3 is given with its conserved first and last residue. Each record gives: D gene, V gene, J gene, CDR3 length, clone size, CDR3 protein, CDR3 DNA. A D gene is named only where the DNA matches it firmly. Not every row has a clone size; where given, it reads once, few, many or a size class.

d_gene: TRBD1; v_gene: TRBV2; j_gene: TRBJ1-3; len: 15; abundance: -; CDR3aa: CASGGGQGAGNTIYF; CDR3nt: TGTGCCAGCGGGGGCGGACAGGGGGCTGGAAACACCATATATTTT
d_gene: TRBD2; v_gene: TRBV19; j_gene: TRBJ2-3; len: 13; abundance: -; CDR3aa: CASRGGSPDTQYF; CDR3nt: TGTGCCAGTAGGGGAGGGTCACCAGATACGCAGTATTTT
d_gene: -; v_gene: TRBV2; j_gene: TRBJ1-1; len: 13; abundance: -; CDR3aa: CASLQDLNTEAFF; CDR3nt: TGTGCCAGCCTACAGGACCTGAACACTGAAGCTTTCTTT
d_gene: TRBD1; v_gene: TRBV6-1; j_gene: TRBJ1-4; len: 13; abundance: once; CDR3aa: CASFRDRREKLFF; CDR3nt: TGTGCCAGCTTCCGGGACAGGCGGGAAAAACTGTTTTTT
d_gene: -; v_gene: TRBV1; j_gene: TRBJ2-7; len: 16; abundance: -; CDR3aa: CTSSQPSGGKSYEQYF; CDR3nt: TGCACCAGCAGCCAGCCTAGCGGGGGGAAATCCTACGAGCAGTACTTC
d_gene: TRBD2; v_gene: TRBV7-2; j_gene: TRBJ2-1; len: 16; abundance: -; CDR3aa: CASSATLAGVGNEQFF; CDR3nt: TGTGCCAGCAGCGCAACTCTAGCGGGGGTGGGGAATGAGCAGTTCTTC
d_gene: TRBD2; v_gene: TRBV30; j_gene: TRBJ2-2; len: 15; abundance: -; CDR3aa: CAWSVTSAGTGELFF; CDR3nt: TGTGCCTGGAGTGTGACTAGCGCTGGGACCGGGGAGCTGTTTTTT
d_gene: TRBD1; v_gene: TRBV5-6; j_gene: TRBJ2-5; len: 15; abundance: -; CDR3aa: CASSPPGQGRGTQYF; CDR3nt: TGTGCCAGCAGCCCGCCGGGACAGGGTAGGGGGACCCAGTACTTC
d_gene: -; v_gene: TRBV4-2; j_gene: TRBJ2-7; len: 14; abundance: many; CDR3aa: CASSQAAASYEQYF; CDR3nt: TGTGCCAGCAGCCAGGCGGCGGCCTCCTACGAGCAGTACTTC
d_gene: -; v_gene: TRBV19; j_gene: TRBJ1-1; len: 13; abundance: -; CDR3aa: CASSTTVNTEAFF; CDR3nt: TGTGCCAGTAGTACCACAGTAAACACTGAAGCTTTCTTT
d_gene: -; v_gene: TRBV18; j_gene: TRBJ2-5; len: 15; abundance: -; CDR3aa: CASSPVGVPRETQYF; CDR3nt: TGTGCCAGCTCACCTGTCGGGGTACCAAGGGAGACCCAGTACTTC
d_gene: -; v_gene: TRBV29-1; j_gene: TRBJ2-2; len: 14; abundance: -; CDR3aa: CSGESGSSTGELFF; CDR3nt: TGCAGCGGGGAGAGCGGGTCTTCCACCGGGGAGCTGTTTTTT